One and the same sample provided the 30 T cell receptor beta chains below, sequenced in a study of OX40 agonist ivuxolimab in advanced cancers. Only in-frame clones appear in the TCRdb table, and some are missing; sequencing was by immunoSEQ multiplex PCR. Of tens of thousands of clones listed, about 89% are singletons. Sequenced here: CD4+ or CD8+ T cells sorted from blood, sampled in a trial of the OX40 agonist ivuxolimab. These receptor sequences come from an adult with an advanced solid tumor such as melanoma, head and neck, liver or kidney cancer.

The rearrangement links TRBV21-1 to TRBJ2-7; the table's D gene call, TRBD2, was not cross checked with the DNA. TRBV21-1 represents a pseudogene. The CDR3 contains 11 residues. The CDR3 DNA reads TGTGCCAGCAGCAATAGCTACGAGCAGTACTTC. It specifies CASSNSYEQYF.

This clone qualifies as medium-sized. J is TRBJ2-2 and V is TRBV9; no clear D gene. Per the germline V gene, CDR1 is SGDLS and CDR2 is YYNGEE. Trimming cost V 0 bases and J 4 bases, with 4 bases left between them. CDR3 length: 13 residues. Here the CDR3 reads CASSVDLTGELFF. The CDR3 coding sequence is TGTGCCAGCAGCGTAGACCTCACCGGGGAGCTGTTTTTT.

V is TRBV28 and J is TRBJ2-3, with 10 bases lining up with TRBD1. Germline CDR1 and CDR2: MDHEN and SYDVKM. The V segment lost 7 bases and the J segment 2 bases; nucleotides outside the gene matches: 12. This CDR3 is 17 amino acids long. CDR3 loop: CASTLGATGGTTDTQYF. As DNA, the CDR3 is TGTGCCAGCACCCTGGGGGCGACAGGGGGCACCACAGATACGCAGTATTTT.

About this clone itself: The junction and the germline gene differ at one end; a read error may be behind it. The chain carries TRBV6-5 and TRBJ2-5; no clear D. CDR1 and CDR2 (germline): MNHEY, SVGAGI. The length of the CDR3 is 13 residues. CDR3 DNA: TGTGCCAGCAGTTACGGTCACCAGGAGACCCAGTACTTC. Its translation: CASSYGHQETQYF.

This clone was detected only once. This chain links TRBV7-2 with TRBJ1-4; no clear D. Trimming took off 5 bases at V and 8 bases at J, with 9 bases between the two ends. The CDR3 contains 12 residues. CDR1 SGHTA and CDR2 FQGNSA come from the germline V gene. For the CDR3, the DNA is TGTGCCAGCAGCAACCGGATGGAAAAACTGTTTTTT. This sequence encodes CASSNRMEKLFF.

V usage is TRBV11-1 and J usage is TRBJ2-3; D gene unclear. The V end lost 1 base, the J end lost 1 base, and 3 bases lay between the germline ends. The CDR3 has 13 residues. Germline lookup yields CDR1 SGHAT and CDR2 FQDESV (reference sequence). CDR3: CASSLGRTDTQYF. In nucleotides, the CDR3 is TGTGCCAGCAGCTTAGGTCGCACAGATACGCAGTATTTT. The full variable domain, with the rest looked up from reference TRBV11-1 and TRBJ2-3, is EAEVAQSPRYKITEKSQAVAFWCDPISGHATLYWYRQILGQGPELLVQFQDESVVDDSQLPKDRFSAERLKGVDSTLKIQPAELGDSAMYLCASSLGRTDTQYFGPGTRLTVL.

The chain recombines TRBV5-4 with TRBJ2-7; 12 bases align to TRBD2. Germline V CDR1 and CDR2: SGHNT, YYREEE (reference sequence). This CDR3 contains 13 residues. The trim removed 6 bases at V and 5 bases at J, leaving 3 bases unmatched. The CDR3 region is CASTRLAGDEQYF. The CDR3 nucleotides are TGTGCCAGCACCCGACTAGCGGGAGACGAGCAGTACTTC.

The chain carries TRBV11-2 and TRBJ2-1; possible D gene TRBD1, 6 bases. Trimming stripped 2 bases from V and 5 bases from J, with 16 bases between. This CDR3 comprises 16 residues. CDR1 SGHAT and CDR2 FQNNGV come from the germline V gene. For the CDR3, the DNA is TGTGCCAGCAGCTTACACTTCCGGGACACAAACAATGAGCAGTTCTTC. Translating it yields CASSLHFRDTNNEQFF.

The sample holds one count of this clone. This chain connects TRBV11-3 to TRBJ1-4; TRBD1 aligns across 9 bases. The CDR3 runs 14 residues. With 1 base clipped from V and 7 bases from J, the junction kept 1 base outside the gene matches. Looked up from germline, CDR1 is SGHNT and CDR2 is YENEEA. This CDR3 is CASSLGTGAEKLFF. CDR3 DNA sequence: TGTGCCAGCAGCTTAGGGACAGGGGCTGAAAAACTGTTTTTT.

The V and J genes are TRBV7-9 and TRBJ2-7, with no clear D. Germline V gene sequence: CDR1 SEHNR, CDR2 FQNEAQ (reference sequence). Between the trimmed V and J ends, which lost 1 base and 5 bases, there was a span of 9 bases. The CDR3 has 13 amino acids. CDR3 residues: CASSLDSRHEQYF. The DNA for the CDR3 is TGTGCCAGCAGCTTAGATTCCAGACACGAGCAGTACTTC.

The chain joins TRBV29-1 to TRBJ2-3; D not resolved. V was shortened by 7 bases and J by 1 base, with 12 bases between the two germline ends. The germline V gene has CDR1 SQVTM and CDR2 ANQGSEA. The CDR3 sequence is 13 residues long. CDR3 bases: TGCAGCGCCTCGGAGTTCCGCACAGATACGCAGTATTTT. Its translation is CSASEFRTDTQYF.

The DNA for the CDR3 is TGTGCCAGCAAGGGGACTAGCGGGAGTAATGGCGAGCAGTACTTC. This codes for CASKGTSGSNGEQYF. The J gene is TRBJ2-7, the V gene TRBV18, with 14 bases identical to TRBD2. The CDR3 length is 15 residues. Trimming at V came to 8 bases and at J to 6 bases, leaving 9 bases not matched to a gene. Germline V gives CDR1 KGHSH, CDR2 LQKENI.

CDR3: CASSFSGTSTDTQYF. CDR3 coding DNA: TGTGCCAGCAGCTTTAGTGGGACTAGCACAGATACGCAGTATTTT. The J gene is TRBJ2-3, the V gene TRBV6-5, with D perhaps matching TRBD2 (6 bases). This CDR3 has 15 residues. V lost 6 bases, J lost 0 bases, and 13 bases lay in between. Germline V lookup: CDR1 MNHEY, CDR2 SVGAGI.

The CDR3 nucleotides read TGTGCCAGCTCTCCGCAAAACTCTGGAAACACCATATATTTT. Its protein product is CASSPQNSGNTIYF. This sequence joins TRBV18 and TRBJ1-3, with D unresolved. V was trimmed by 6 bases and J by 0 bases, leaving 9 bases between them. The germline gives CDR1 KGHSH, CDR2 LQKENI. There are 14 residues in the CDR3. Together with reference TRBV18 and TRBJ1-3, the CDR3 gives the full variable domain: NAGVMQNPRHLVRRRGQEARLRCSPMKGHSHVYWYRQLPEEGLKFMVYLQKENIIDESGMPKERFSAEFPKEGPSILRIQQVVRGDSAAYFCASSPQNSGNTIYFGEGSWLTVV.

The CDR3 region is CASGALYGYTF. The DNA for the CDR3 is TGTGCCTCGGGAGCGCTCTATGGCTACACCTTC. This chain uses TRBV7-8 with TRBJ1-2; D not certain. In germline, CDR1 is SGHVS, CDR2 FQNEAQ. Trimming removed 11 bases at V and 4 bases at J, with 11 bases between. The length of the CDR3 is 11 residues.

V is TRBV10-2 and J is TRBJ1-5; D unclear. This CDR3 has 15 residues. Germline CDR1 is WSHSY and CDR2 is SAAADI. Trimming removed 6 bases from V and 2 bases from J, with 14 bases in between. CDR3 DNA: TGCGCCAGCAGAACAACTCTTGTGGGCAATCAGCCCCAGCATTTT. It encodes CASRTTLVGNQPQHF.

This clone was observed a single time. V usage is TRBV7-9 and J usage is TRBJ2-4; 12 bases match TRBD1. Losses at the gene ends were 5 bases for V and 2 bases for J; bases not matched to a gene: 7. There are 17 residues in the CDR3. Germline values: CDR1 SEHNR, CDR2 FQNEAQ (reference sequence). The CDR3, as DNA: TGTGCCAGCAGCCGGGACAGGGGGCTGGGGTCCAAAAACATTCAGTACTTC. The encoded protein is CASSRDRGLGSKNIQYF.

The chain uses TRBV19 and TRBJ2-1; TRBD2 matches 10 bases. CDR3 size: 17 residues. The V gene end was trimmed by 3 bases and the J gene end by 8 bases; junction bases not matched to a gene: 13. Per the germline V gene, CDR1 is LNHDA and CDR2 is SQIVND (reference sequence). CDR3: CASSILGLAGGSYEQFF. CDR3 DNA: TGTGCCAGTAGTATTTTGGGGTTAGCGGGAGGAAGTTATGAGCAGTTCTTC.

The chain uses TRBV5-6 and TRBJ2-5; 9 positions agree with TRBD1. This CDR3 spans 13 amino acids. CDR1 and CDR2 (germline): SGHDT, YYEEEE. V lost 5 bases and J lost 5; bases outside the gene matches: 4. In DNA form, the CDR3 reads TGTGCCAGCAGTTTACAGGGGGCTGAGACCCAGTACTTC. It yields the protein CASSLQGAETQYF. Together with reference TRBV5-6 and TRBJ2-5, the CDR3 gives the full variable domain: DAGVTQSPTHLIKTRGQQVTLRCSPKSGHDTVSWYQQALGQGPQFIFQYYEEEERQRGNFPDRFSGHQFPNYSSELNVNALLLGDSALYLCASSLQGAETQYFGPGTRLLVL.

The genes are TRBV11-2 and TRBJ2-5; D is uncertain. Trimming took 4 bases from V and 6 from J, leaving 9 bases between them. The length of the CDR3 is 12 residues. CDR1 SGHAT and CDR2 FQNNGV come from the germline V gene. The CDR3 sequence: CASSSEYQTQYF. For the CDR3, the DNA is TGTGCCAGCAGCTCGGAATACCAGACCCAGTACTTC.

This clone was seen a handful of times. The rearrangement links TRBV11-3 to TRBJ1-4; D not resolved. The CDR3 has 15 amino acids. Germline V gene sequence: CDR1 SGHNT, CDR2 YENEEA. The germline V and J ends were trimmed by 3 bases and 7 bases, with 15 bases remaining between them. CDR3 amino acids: CASSFLQQDGEKLFF. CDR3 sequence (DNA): TGTGCCAGCAGCTTTTTACAGCAGGATGGTGAAAAACTGTTTTTT.

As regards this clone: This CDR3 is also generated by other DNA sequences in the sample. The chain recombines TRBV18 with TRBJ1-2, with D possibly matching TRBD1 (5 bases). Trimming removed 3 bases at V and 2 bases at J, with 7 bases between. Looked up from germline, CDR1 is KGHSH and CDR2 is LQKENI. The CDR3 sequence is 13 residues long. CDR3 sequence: CASSPGENYGYTF. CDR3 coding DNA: TGTGCCAGCTCACCGGGGGAGAACTATGGCTACACCTTC.

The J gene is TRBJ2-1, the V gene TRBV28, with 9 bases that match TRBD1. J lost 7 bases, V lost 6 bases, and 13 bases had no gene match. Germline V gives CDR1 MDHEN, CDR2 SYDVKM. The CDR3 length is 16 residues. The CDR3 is CASRTGQGATRNEQFF. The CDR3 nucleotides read TGTGCCAGCAGAACGGGACAGGGTGCAACGCGGAATGAGCAGTTCTTC. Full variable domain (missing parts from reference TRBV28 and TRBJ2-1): DVKVTQSSRYLVKRTGEKVFLECVQDMDHENMFWYRQDPGLGLRLIYFSYDVKMKEKGDIPEGYSVSREKKERFSLILESASTNQTSMYLCASRTGQGATRNEQFFGPGTRLTVL.

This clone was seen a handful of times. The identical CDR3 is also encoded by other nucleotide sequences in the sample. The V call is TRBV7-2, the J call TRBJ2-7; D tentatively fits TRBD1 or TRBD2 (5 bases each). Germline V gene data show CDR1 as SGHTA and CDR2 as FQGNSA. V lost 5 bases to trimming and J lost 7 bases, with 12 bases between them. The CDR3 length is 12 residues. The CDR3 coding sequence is TGTGCCAGCAGCCAGGGTCGGGGAGAGCAGTACTTC. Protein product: CASSQGRGEQYF. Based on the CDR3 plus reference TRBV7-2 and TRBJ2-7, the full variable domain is GAGVSQSPSNKVTEKGKDVELRCDPISGHTALYWYRQSLGQGLEFLIYFQGNSAPDKSGLPSDRFSAERTGGSVSTLTIQRTQQEDSAVYLCASSQGRGEQYFGPGTRLTVT.

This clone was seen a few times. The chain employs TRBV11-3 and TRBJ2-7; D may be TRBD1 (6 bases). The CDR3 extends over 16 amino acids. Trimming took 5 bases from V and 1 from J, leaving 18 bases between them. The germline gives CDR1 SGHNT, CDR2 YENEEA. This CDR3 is CASSPSWTEGSYEQYF. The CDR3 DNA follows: TGTGCCAGCAGCCCCTCGTGGACAGAGGGGTCCTACGAGCAGTACTTC.

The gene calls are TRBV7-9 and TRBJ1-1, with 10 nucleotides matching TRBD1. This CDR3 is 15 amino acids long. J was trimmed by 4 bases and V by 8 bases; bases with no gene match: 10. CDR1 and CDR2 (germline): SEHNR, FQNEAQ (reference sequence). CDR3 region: CASDLRQGAFTEAFF. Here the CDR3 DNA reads TGTGCCAGCGACCTCCGACAGGGGGCCTTCACTGAAGCTTTCTTT. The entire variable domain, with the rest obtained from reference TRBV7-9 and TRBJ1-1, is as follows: DTGVSQNPRHKITKRGQNVTFRCDPISEHNRLYWYRQTLGQGPEFLTYFQNEAQLEKSRLLSDRFSAERPKGSFSTLEIQRTEQGDSAMYLCASDLRQGAFTEAFFGQGTRLTVV.

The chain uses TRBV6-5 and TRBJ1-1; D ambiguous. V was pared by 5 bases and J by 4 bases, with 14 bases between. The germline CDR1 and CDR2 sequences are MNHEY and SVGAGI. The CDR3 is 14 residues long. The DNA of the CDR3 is TGTGCCAGCAGTCCAGTCCTTTCCGGCACTGAAGCTTTCTTT. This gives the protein CASSPVLSGTEAFF.

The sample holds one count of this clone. The CDR3 protein is CASSGDRVGYTF. CDR3 coding DNA: TGTGCCAGCAGTGGGGACAGGGTAGGCTACACCTTC. This chain joins TRBV6-6 and TRBJ1-2; TRBD1 agrees at 9 bases. CDR3 length equals 12 residues. The V segment lost 5 bases and the J segment 8 bases; nucleotides outside the gene matches: 3. The germline V gene encodes CDR1 MNHNY and CDR2 SVGAGI (reference sequence).

CDR3: CASSPGLGGNEQFF. The CDR3 DNA sequence: TGTGCCAGCAGCCCCGGACTAGGCGGCAATGAGCAGTTCTTC. The chain joins TRBV11-3 to TRBJ2-1; 7 nucleotides agree with TRBD2. Losses at the gene ends were 5 bases for V and 6 bases for J; bases not matched to a gene: 7. The CDR3 length is 14 residues. Germline V CDR1 and CDR2: SGHNT, YENEEA.

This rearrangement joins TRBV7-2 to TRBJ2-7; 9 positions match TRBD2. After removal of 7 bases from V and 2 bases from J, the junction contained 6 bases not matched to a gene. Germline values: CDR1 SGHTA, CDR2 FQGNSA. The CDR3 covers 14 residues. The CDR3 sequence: CASTNLAGPYEQYF. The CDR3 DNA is TGTGCCAGCACCAACCTAGCGGGGCCCTACGAGCAGTACTTC.